This T cell receptor (beta chain) was identified in a study of T cell responses to AZD1222 COVID-19 vaccine. The CDR3 has 13 amino acids. Trimming stripped 6 bases from V and 1 base from J, with 9 bases between. The germline V gene has CDR1 MNHEY and CDR2 SVGEGT. This clone appeared once. Sequencing was performed with immunoSEQ multiplex PCR; in TCRdb, only in-frame clones are kept and a portion is missing. The sample lists approximately 160,000 clones, 90% to 95% occurring once. The clonotype was recovered from an adult who received the AZD1222 COVID-19 vaccine. Sequencing was performed on peripheral blood, taken 28 days after the second AZD1222 dose. The V gene is TRBV6-2 or TRBV6-3, the J gene TRBJ1-1; D unresolved. The CDR3: CASSRTGNTEAFF. The CDR3 nucleotides read TGTGCCAGCAGCAGGACGGGGAACACTGAAGCTTTCTTT.